The 13 T cell receptor beta chains given below trace back to one sample, sequenced in a study of human T cells and chemical hapten exposure. TCRdb analysed the RACE reads with MiXCR anew, one entry per CDR3 protein. The sample holds around 300,000 distinct CDR3 sequences, approximately 5% seen once. Time point here: pre-sensitization, week 0. Stated treatment: therapeutic diphenylcyclopropenone sensitization with weekly scalp DPC. The source was whole blood, collected in connection with sensitization to the hapten diphenylcyclopropenone (DPC). These receptors originate from a woman between 18 and 30 years old with alopecia areata. Some clones in this sample may be carry-over from other donors' samples.

This clonotype was seen only a few times. This chain connects TRBV5-1 to TRBJ2-7, with 7 positions matching TRBD1. The length of the CDR3 is 15 residues. CDR1 and CDR2 from the germline V gene are SGHRS and YFSETQ. After removal of 5 bases from V and 2 bases from J, the junction contained 10 bases not matched to a gene. The CDR3 region is CASRFRDSPAYEQYF. The CDR3 DNA reads TGCGCCAGCAGATTCCGGGACAGCCCTGCCTACGAGCAGTACTTC.

This clonotype was detected many times. V gene TRBV12-3 or TRBV12-4 combines with J gene TRBJ1-5; 9 bases are shared with TRBD1. The CDR3 consists of 15 residues. The V segment lost 4 bases and the J segment 6 bases; nucleotides outside the gene matches: 7. CDR3 sequence: CASSYVPGQGQPQHF. The DNA for the CDR3 is TGTGCCAGCAGTTACGTCCCGGGACAGGGTCAGCCCCAGCATTTT.

This clonotype was recorded many times. The rearrangement links TRBV27 to TRBJ1-6; 9 bases align to TRBD1. V shed 5 bases and J 9 bases; nucleotides not matched to a gene: 14. The CDR3 has 17 residues. From germline, CDR1 is MNHEY and CDR2 SMNVEV (reference sequence). The CDR3 nucleotides read TGTGCCAGCAGTCCCGCTCGACGGGACAGGGCTAGTTCACCCCTCCACTTT. It encodes CASSPARRDRASSPLHF.

This clonotype was observed at least ten times. This CDR3 reads CASSLQQNTEAFF. The CDR3 region has the DNA TGCGCCAGCAGCTTGCAGCAGAACACTGAAGCTTTCTTT. The V gene is TRBV5-1, the J gene TRBJ1-1; D gene ambiguous. CDR3 length: 13 amino acids. V was clipped by 1 base and J by 1 base, with 5 bases between them. CDR1 SGHRS and CDR2 YFSETQ come from the germline V gene.

This clonotype was detected a few times. The chain carries TRBV7-2 and TRBJ2-5; 9 bases line up with TRBD2. Germline assignment: CDR1 SGHTA and CDR2 FQGNSA. The CDR3 sequence is 15 residues long. J lost 5 bases, V lost 3 bases, and 7 bases had no gene match. The CDR3 here is CASSFASGVKETQYF. The DNA of the CDR3 is TGTGCCAGCAGCTTCGCTAGCGGGGTAAAGGAGACCCAGTACTTC.

This clonotype turned up a few times. The rearrangement joins TRBV11-3 to TRBJ2-6, with a possible D match to TRBD1 (5 bases). Germline CDR1 SGHNT, CDR2 YENEEA. The CDR3 extends over 16 amino acids. The V end was cut by 4 bases, the J end by 4 bases, with 14 bases between. CDR3 in amino acids: CASSSDPGSGANVLTF. CDR3 in DNA: TGTGCCAGCAGCTCTGATCCAGGGTCAGGGGCCAACGTCCTGACTTTC.

This clonotype was counted at least ten times. The rearrangement uses TRBV12-3 or TRBV12-4 and TRBJ1-1, with TRBD1 matching over 11 bases. With V trimmed by 4 bases and J by 0 bases, 1 base remained unmatched. The CDR3 totals 15 residues. The CDR3 is CASSWTGGVNTEAFF. The CDR3, as DNA: TGTGCCAGCAGTTGGACAGGGGGCGTGAACACTGAAGCTTTCTTT.

The chain couples TRBV20-1 to TRBJ2-3; 10 positions match TRBD2. V lost 1 base and J lost 3; bases outside the gene matches: 7. The CDR3 spans 16 residues. CDR1 is DFQATT and CDR2 is SNEGSKA in the germline V gene (reference sequence). The CDR3 spells CSARVGAGGWTDTQYF. In DNA, the CDR3 is TGCAGTGCTAGAGTCGGAGCGGGGGGGTGGACAGATACGCAGTATTTT.

This clonotype was observed many times. J is TRBJ1-5 and V is TRBV29-1, with 7 bases that match TRBD1. This CDR3 contains 12 residues. Germline values: CDR1 SQVTM, CDR2 ANQGSEA. J gave up 7 bases and V 5 bases, and 5 bases lay outside the gene matches. CDR3 amino acids: CSVSDREQPQHF. CDR3 bases: TGCAGCGTTTCCGACAGGGAACAGCCCCAGCATTTT.

The chain combines TRBV2 with TRBJ2-3, with D hard to call. Per the germline V gene, CDR1 is SNHLY and CDR2 is FYNNEI. The CDR3 totals 15 residues. The V gene lost 2 bases and the J gene lost 0 bases, with 9 bases spanning the gap. CDR3 in amino acids: CASSERASSTDTQYF. CDR3 bases: TGTGCCAGCAGTGAAAGGGCGTCCAGCACAGATACGCAGTATTTT.

The J gene is TRBJ2-5, the V gene TRBV6-5; tentative D call: TRBD2 (5 bases). The CDR3 has 14 residues. Germline values: CDR1 MNHEY, CDR2 SVGAGI. V shed 6 bases and J shed 7 bases, with 18 bases lying between them. In DNA, the CDR3 is TGTGCCAGCAGAGACGGGGTTGACTTGGGGACCCAGTACTTC. Translated, it gives CASRDGVDLGTQYF.

This clonotype has a count of ten or more. This rearrangement joins TRBV20-1 to TRBJ2-7, with 10 nucleotides matching TRBD2. The J segment lost 0 bases and the V segment lost 1 base, leaving 21 bases of the junction unmatched. CDR3 length equals 21 residues. Germline CDR1 reads DFQATT; CDR2 reads SNEGSKA (reference sequence). This CDR3 is CSARALLGLADNRTISYEQYF. The CDR3 DNA reads TGCAGTGCTAGAGCCCTTCTAGGACTAGCGGATAACAGGACCATCTCCTACGAGCAGTACTTC.

The chain carries TRBV6-5 and TRBJ1-5; unclear D gene. The germline gives CDR1 MNHEY, CDR2 SVGAGI. Between the trimmed V and J ends, which lost 5 bases and 0 bases, there was a span of 14 bases. The CDR3 consists of 16 residues. CDR3 residues: CASSMGVGDSNQPQHF. CDR3 nucleotides: TGTGCCAGCAGTATGGGAGTAGGTGATAGCAATCAGCCCCAGCATTTT.